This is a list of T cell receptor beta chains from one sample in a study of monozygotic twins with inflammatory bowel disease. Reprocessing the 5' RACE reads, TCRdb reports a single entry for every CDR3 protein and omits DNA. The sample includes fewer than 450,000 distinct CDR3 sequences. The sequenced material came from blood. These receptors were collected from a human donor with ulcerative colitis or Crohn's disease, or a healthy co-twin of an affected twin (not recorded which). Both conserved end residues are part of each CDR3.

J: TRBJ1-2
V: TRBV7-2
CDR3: CASSLVMMRDRGVYTF

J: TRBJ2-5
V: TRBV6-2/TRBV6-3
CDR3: CASSYSTAETQYF

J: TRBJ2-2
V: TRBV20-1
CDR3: CSARGLAGVNTGELFF

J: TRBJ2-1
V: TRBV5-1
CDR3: CASSPTDDEQFF

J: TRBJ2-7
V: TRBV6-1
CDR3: CASSPAGSRYEQYF

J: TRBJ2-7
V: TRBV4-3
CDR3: CASSQAGQGAHEQYF

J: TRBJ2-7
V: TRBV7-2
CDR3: CASSLVLSSVIYEQYF

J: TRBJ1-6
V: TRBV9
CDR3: CASSMTDRGNSPLHF

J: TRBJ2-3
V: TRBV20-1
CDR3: CSARGGTADTQYF

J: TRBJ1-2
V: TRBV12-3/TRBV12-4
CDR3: CASSPTGGSGYTF

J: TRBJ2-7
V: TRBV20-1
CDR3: CSAPEGLKIHEQYF

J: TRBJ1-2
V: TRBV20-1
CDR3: CSAPQTRGPILSGYTF

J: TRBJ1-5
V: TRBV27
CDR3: CASHLQGWSNQPQHF

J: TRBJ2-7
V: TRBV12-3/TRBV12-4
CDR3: CASSETNEQYF

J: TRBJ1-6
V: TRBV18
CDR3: CASSPFEGADNSPLHF

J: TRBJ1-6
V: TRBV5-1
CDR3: CASSLEAREGASPLHF

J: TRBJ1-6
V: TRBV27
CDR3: CASSLSGQASPLHF

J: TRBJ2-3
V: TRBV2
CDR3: CASSESRSDTQYF

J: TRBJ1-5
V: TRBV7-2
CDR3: CASSLMAQPQHF

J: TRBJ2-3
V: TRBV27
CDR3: CASRIQSGGAADTQYF

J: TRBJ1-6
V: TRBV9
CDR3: CASSVAYSDRGNSPLHF

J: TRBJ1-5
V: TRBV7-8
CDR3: CATRNGTGVPRRNQPQHF

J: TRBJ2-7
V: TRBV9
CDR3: CASSAGIRTGSEQYF

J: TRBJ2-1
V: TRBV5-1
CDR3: CASSKSPTGGYNEQFF

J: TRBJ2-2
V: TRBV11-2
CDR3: CASSLGGRAGDTGELFF

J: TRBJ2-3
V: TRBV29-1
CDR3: CSVTGGGTDTQYF

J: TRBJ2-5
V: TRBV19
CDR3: CARSFANQETQYF

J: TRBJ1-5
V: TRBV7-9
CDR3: CASSLDAQPQHF

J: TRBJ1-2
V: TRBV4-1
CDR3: CASSQETGIYGYTF

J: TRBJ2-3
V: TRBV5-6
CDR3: CASLPGLTDTQYF

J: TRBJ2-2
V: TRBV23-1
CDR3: CASSQSLRNTGELFF

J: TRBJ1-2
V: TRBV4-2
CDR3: CASSQDLPGRQNYGYTF

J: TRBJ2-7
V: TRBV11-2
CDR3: CASSEPGTVSYEQYF

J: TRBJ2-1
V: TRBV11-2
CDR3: CASSFLGLAGPNEQFF

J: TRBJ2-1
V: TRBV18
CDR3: CASSPGLADYNEQFF

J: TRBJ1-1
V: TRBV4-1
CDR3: CASRWGPPRFANTEAFF

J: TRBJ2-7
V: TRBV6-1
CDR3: CASSEPRGNYEQYF

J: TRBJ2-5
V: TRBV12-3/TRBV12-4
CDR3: CASSLTGGFQETQYF

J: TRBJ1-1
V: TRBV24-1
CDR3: CATSDHDRVYTEAFF

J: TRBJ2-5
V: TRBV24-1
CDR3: CATSEGDQETQYF

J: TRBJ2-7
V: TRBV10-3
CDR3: CAISRGQRGSYEQYF

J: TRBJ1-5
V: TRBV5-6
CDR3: CASSLGGRTGFNQPQHF

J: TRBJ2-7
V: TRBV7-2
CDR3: CASSSQGYYEQYF

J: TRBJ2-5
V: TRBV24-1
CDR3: CATSRGGTGKETQYF

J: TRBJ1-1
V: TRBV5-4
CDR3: CASSPRGTAWGNTEAFF

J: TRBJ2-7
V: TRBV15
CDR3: CATSIIYEQYF

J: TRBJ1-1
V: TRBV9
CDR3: CASSVVGGNTEAFF

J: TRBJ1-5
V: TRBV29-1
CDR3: CSVLDRPQGQPQHF

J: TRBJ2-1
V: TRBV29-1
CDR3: CSVDTTGETYNEQFF

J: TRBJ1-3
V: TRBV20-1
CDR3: CSARDRFRDTGNTIYF

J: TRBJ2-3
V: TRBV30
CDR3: CAWSTGSTDTQYF

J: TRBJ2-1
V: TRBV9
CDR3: CASSVVGTGDNEQFF

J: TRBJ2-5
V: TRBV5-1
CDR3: CASSLKTAQETQYF

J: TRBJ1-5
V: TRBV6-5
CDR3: CASSYWRQNNQPQHF

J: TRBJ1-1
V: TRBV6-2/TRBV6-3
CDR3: CASSPNRVNTEAFF

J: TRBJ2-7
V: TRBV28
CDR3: CAIGKWTPYEQYF

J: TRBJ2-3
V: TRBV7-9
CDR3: CASSLGISATDTQYF

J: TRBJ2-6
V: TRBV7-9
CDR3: CASSLGITNSGANVLTF